Many counts were recorded for the clone carrying this T cell receptor beta chain. Its antigen is currently unknown. TCRdb redid the calling of the 5' RACE reads with MiXCR, one entry per CDR3 protein. Counted here are tens of thousands of distinct CDR3 sequences, about 12% occurring once; the ten biggest clones make up nearly 15%. The source of the sample is a study of T-cell memory formation after mild COVID-19. On the study more broadly: Clustering of TCRs was largely donor specific.

The ends lost 0 bases at V and 7 bases at J; junction bases unmatched: 6. This CDR3 region has 17 residues. Germline values: CDR1 SGHRS, CDR2 YFSETQ. Study-level results: CD4+ contracting clones were found mainly in CM and EM, and CD8+ ones in EMRA. The authors left the SARS-CoV-2 specificity of second-wave clones peaking on day 37 unconfirmed. In pre-infection memory, a portion of responding clones appeared, which suggested that cross-reactive memory joined.

The TCR comes from an adult woman who had mild COVID-19 (a few samples of this study predate the infection). Cell type and time point are not known. The sample was PBMCs or a T cell subset sorted from them (not recorded which). The gene calls are TRBV5-1 and TRBJ2-2, with 13 bases identical to TRBD2. CDR3 in amino acids: CASSLGTSGRFHGELFF. The CDR3 bases are TGCGCCAGCAGCTTGGGGACTAGCGGGAGATTCCACGGGGAGCTGTTTTTT.